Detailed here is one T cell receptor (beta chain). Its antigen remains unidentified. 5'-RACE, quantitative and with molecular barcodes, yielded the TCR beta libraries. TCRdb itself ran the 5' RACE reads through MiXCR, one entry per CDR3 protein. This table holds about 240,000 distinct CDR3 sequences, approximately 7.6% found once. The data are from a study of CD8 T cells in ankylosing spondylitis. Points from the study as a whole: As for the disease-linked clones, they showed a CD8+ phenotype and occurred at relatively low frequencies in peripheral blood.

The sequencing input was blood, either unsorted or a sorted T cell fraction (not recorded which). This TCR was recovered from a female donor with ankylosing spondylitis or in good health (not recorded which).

Written as DNA, the CDR3 is TGTGCCAGCAGCTCTGGGCTACAAGAGACCCAGTACTTC. Translation gives CASSSGLQETQYF. The chain carries TRBV5-4 and TRBJ2-5; no definite D call. The CDR3 is made up of 13 amino acids. V shed 3 bases and J shed 2 bases, with 8 bases lying between them. The germline CDR1 and CDR2 sequences are SGHNT and YYREEE (reference sequence).